The rows below give T cell receptor beta chains drawn from one sample of a study of cytomegalovirus exposure and HLA in healthy donors. Measured with immunoSEQ multiplex PCR; TCRdb has only the in-frame clones, and not every one. The data contain more than 90,000 clones, around 70% of them singletons. Material: PBMCs. Source of these receptors: a man aged 45-60 years in good health and CMV-seronegative. The CDR3 runs from the conserved cysteine through the conserved F or W. D genes are given only for firm matches. Size is stated for part of the rows, as once, few or many counts, or as a class when the clone is expanded.

j_call | v_call | d_call | clone_size | cdr3_nt | cdr3_aa
TRBJ2-3 | TRBV6-1 | TRBD2 | - | TGTGCCAGCAGTGAACTAGCGGGGCGCACAGATACGCAGTATTTT | CASSELAGRTDTQYF
TRBJ2-3 | TRBV10-3 | TRBD1 | - | TGTGCCATCAGGCAGACAGGGGGGACAACAGATACGCAGTATTTT | CAIRQTGGTTDTQYF
TRBJ1-1 | TRBV5-1 | - | - | TGCGCCAGCAGCTTGGAAGGGGCCTCGAACACTGAAGCTTTCTTT | CASSLEGASNTEAFF
TRBJ2-2 | TRBV6-1 | TRBD1 | - | TGTGCCAGCAGTCCGACAGGGGGAGGCGGGGAGCTGTTTTTT | CASSPTGGGGELFF
TRBJ2-5 | TRBV11-3 | TRBD1 | - | TGTGCCAGCGTACCCAGGGGGCGCGAGACCCAGTACTTC | CASVPRGRETQYF
TRBJ2-2 | TRBV4-2 | TRBD2 | - | TGTGCCAGCAGCCAAGATCTTGGCGGGAGGGCCCGGTGGACCGGGGAGCTGTTTTTT | CASSQDLGGRARWTGELFF
TRBJ1-1 | TRBV6-6 | - | once | TGTGCCAGCCGGGAGACGGCCGACACTGAAGCTTTCTTT | CASRETADTEAFF
TRBJ2-2 | TRBV10-3 | - | - | TGTGCCATGTCCGGGACAACGTCTCCCGGGGAGCTGTTTTTT | CAMSGTTSPGELFF
TRBJ2-7 | TRBV5-1 | - | - | TGCGCCAGCAGCTTGGTCGGAGAATACTACGAGCAGTACTTC | CASSLVGEYYEQYF
TRBJ2-7 | TRBV5-1 | TRBD2 | once | TGCGCCAGCAGTAGCGGGACCGCGCGGGGCGTGGGGCTCCCCTACGAGCAGTACTTC | CASSSGTARGVGLPYEQYF
TRBJ1-2 | TRBV20-1 | TRBD1 | - | TGCAGGAAACAGGGGAAGTATGGCTACACCTTC | CRKQGKYGYTF
TRBJ1-2 | TRBV5-5 | TRBD1 | - | TGTGCCAGCAGCTTGGGGACAGGGGGCATTCGCGGCTACACCTTC | CASSLGTGGIRGYTF
TRBJ1-1 | TRBV7-2 | - | - | TGTGCCAGCAGCCGGAAAGCGGGCACTGAAGCTTTCTTT | CASSRKAGTEAFF
TRBJ1-5 | TRBV2 | TRBD1 | once | TGTGCCAGCAACAGGGACAGGGCTCTCGAGCCCCAGCATTTT | CASNRDRALEPQHF
TRBJ2-7 | TRBV5-4 | TRBD2 | - | TGTGCCAGCAGCTTGTGGGAGGGCTCCTACGAGCAGTACTTC | CASSLWEGSYEQYF
TRBJ1-5 | TRBV5-1 | TRBD1 | - | TGCGCCAGCAGCCCCGGACAGGGAACTCAGCCCCAGCATTTT | CASSPGQGTQPQHF
TRBJ1-1 | TRBV6-5 | - | - | TGTGCCAGCACCGGGAACACTGAAGCTTTCTTT | CASTGNTEAFF